The TCR beta chain under discussion was sequenced for a study of CD8 T cells in Susac syndrome. Random-hexamer reverse transcription was applied to roughly 0.5 to 1 ug RNA. TCRdb called the immunoSEQ multiplex PCR reads again in MiXCR, with one record for every CDR3 protein. The sample gives some 450,000 distinct CDR3 sequences, more than 80% of which show up once; approximately 0.11% is in the top ten. Both CD4+ and CD8+ T cells were negatively isolated, and TEMRA cells underwent FACS enrichment. Sample: CD8+ T cells from PBMCs. The clonotype was recovered from a human donor with multiple sclerosis.

The CDR3 DNA is TGTGCCAGCAGCTTAGTGGGACTAGCAACAGAGACCCAGTACTTC. Protein product: CASSLVGLATETQYF. V gene TRBV7-9 combines with J gene TRBJ2-5, with 9 bases identical to TRBD2. J lost 4 bases, V lost 1 base, and 4 bases had no gene match. The germline CDR1 and CDR2 sequences are SEHNR and FQNEAQ (reference sequence). This CDR3 comprises 15 residues.